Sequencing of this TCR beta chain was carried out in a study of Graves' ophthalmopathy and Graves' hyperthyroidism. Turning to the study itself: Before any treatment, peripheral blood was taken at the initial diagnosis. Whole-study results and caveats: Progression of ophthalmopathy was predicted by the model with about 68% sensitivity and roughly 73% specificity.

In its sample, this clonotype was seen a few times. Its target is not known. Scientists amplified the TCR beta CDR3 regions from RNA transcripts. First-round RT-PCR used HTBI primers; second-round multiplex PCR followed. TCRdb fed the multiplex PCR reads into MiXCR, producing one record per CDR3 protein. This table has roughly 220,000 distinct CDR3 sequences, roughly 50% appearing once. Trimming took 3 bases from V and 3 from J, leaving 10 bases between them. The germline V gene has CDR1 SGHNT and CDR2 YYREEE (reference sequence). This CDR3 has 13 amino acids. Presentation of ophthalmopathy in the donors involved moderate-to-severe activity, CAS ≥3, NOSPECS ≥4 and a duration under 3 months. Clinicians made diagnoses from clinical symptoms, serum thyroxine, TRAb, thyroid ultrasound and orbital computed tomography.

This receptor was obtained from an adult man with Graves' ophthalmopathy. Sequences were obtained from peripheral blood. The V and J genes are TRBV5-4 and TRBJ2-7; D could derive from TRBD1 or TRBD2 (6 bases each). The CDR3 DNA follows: TGTGCCAGCAGCTCCGGGGGACACTACGAGCAGTACTTC. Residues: CASSSGGHYEQYF.